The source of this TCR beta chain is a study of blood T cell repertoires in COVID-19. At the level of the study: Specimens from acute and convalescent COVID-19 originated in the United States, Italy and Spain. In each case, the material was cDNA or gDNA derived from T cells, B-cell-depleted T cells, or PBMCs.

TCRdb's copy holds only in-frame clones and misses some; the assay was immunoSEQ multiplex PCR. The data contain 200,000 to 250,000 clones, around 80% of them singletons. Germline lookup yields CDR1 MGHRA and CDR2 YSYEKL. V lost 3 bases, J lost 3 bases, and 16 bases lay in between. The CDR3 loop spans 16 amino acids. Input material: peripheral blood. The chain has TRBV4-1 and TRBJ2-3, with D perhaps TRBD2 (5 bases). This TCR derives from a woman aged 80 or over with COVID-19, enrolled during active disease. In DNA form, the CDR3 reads TGCGCCAGCAGCCATACTCCGAGCGGACTTACAGATACGCAGTATTTT. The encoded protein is CASSHTPSGLTDTQYF.